These T cell receptor beta chains were read from a single sample in a study of tumor and adjacent non-tumor tissue in lung cancer. A single record per CDR3 protein comes from TCRdb applying MiXCR to the multiplex PCR reads. The table has under 100,000 distinct CDR3 sequences, more than 60% seen once. The sequenced sample was lung tumor tissue. The source of these receptors is a man aged 70-80 years with non-small cell lung cancer. The CDR3 runs from the conserved cysteine through the conserved F or W. A D gene is named only where the DNA matches it firmly. Some rows mark clone size as missing; the rest say once, few, many or name a class of expanded clone.

TRBJ2-3 | TRBV5-6 | . | many | CASSLRDTQYF | TGTGCCAGCAGCCTCCGGGATACGCAGTATTTT
TRBJ2-4 | TRBV21-1 | . | few | CARGIAGSAKNIQYF | TGTGCCAGGGGAATAGCGGGGAGTGCCAAAAACATTCAGTACTTC
TRBJ2-5 | TRBV11-3 | . | . | CASRGGNQETQYF | TGTGCCAGCCGTGGAGGGAACCAAGAGACCCAGTACTTC
TRBJ2-3 | TRBV12-3/TRBV12-4 | . | many | CASSFAVTTDTQYF | TGTGCCAGCAGTTTTGCGGTAACCACAGATACGCAGTATTTT
TRBJ1-5 | TRBV28 | TRBD1 | many | CASRDRGLSNQPQHF | TGTGCCAGCAGGGACAGGGGGCTAAGCAATCAGCCCCAGCATTTT
TRBJ2-2 | TRBV5-6 | . | many | CASSLGEGELFF | TGTGCCAGCAGCTTGGGGGAAGGGGAGCTGTTTTTT
TRBJ1-1 | TRBV28 | TRBD1 | many | CASIYRGMNTEAFF | TGTGCCAGCATATACAGGGGGATGAACACTGAAGCTTTCTTT
TRBJ2-2 | TRBV6-5 | TRBD1 | . | CASSEQGAAGEMFF | TGTGCCAGCAGTGAGCAGGGGGCTGCCGGGGAGATGTTTTTT
TRBJ2-1 | TRBV5-5 | . | many | CASSWGNYNEQFF | TGTGCCAGCAGCTGGGGGAATTACAATGAGCAGTTCTTC
TRBJ2-3 | TRBV11-2 | TRBD2 | many | CASSSGTTTWSDTQYF | TGTGCCAGCAGCTCCGGGACTACCACTTGGTCAGATACGCAGTATTTT
TRBJ2-2 | TRBV10-3 | . | . | CVISLSDVAGELFF | TGTGTCATCAGCCTGTCGGACGTCGCCGGGGAGCTGTTTTTT
TRBJ1-2 | TRBV4-1 | . | . | CASSQDLTDYDCTF | TGCGCCAGCAGCCAAGATCTGACCGACTATGACTGCACCTTC
TRBJ2-6 | TRBV6-1 | . | . | CASTAEDSYGANVPTF | TGTGCCAGCACTGCCGAGGACAGCTATGGGGCCAACGTCCCGACTTTC
TRBJ1-2 | TRBV20-1 | . | . | CSARDINPSGYTF | TGCAGTGCGCGGGACATAAACCCGAGTGGCTATACCTTC
TRBJ2-2 | TRBV19 | . | . | CASSILRVVAGELFF | TGTGCCAGTAGTATACTTCGGGTAGTAGCCGGGGAGCTGTTTTTT
TRBJ1-1 | TRBV20-1 | . | . | CTAKGPPIEASF | TGCACTGCTAAGGGACCGCCAATAGAAGCTTCCTTT
TRBJ2-7 | TRBV10-2 | . | . | CASKDLDTRDWSYEQYF | TGCGCCAGCAAGGATTTGGACACCCGGGACTGGAGCTACGAGCAGTACTTC
TRBJ2-7 | TRBV20-1 | TRBD1 | many | CSASQGAMSSYEQYF | TGCAGTGCTTCACAGGGGGCGATGAGCTCCTACGAGCAGTACTTC
TRBJ2-2 | TRBV28 | . | . | CASSSPAGPNTGELFF | TGTGCCAGCAGTTCCCCGGCGGGGCCGAACACCGGGGAGCTGTTTTTT
TRBJ2-7 | TRBV28 | . | medium-sized | CASSLGYEQYF | TGTGCCAGCAGTTTGGGCTACGAGCAGTACTTC